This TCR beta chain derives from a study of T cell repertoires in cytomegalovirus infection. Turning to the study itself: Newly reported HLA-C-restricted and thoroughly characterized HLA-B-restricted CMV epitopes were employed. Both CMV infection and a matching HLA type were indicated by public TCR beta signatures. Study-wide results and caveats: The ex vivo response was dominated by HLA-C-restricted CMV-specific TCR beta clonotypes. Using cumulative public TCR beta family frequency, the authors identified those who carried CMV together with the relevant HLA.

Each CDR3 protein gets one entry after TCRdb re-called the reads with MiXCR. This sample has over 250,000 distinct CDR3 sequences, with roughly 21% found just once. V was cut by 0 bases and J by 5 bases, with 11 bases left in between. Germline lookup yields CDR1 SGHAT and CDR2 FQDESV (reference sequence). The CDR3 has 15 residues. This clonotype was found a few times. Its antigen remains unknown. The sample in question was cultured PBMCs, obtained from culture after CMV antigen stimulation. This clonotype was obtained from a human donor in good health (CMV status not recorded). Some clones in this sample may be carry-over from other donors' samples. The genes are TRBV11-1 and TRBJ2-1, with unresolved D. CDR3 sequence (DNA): TGTGCCAGCAGCTTAGCCTGGGGATCGAACAATGAGCAGTTCTTC. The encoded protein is CASSLAWGSNNEQFF. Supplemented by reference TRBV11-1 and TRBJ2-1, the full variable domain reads EAEVAQSPRYKITEKSQAVAFWCDPISGHATLYWYRQILGQGPELLVQFQDESVVDDSQLPKDRFSAERLKGVDSTLKIQPAELGDSAMYLCASSLAWGSNNEQFFGPGTRLTVL.